One sample yielded the 32 T cell receptor beta chains listed below, sequenced in a study of blood T cell repertoires in COVID-19. Here immunoSEQ multiplex PCR was the method, and the copy in TCRdb shows in-frame clones only, minus some. The sample consists of approximately 210,000 clones, 83% of them appearing once. Sequencing input: peripheral blood. These receptors were taken from a woman in her 40s with active or convalescent COVID-19.

J is TRBJ2-1 and V is TRBV9; D remains ambiguous. The CDR3 totals 15 residues. The germline V gene has CDR1 SGDLS and CDR2 YYNGEE. Trimming took 4 bases from V and 2 from J, leaving 13 bases between them. The CDR3 sequence: CASSTQVGPYNEQFF. The CDR3 DNA follows: TGTGCCAGCAGCACTCAGGTGGGCCCCTACAATGAGCAGTTCTTC.

There are a few counts of this clone. The chain recombines TRBV29-1 with TRBJ1-2, with TRBD1 matching over 9 bases. Looked up from germline, CDR1 is SQVTM and CDR2 is ANQGSEA. The CDR3 runs 17 residues. Trimming at V came to 6 bases and at J to 0 bases, leaving 14 bases not matched to a gene. Written as DNA, the CDR3 is TGCAGCGTGGACGACAGGGGGGCGAACGTCTCTAACTATGGCTACACCTTC. Its protein is CSVDDRGANVSNYGYTF.

This clone was detected only a few times. The CDR3 DNA follows: TGCACCAGCAGCCAAGATAGGAGGGGAGTAGCCAAAAACATTCAGTACTTC. Translated, it gives CTSSQDRRGVAKNIQYF. This chain links TRBV1 with TRBJ2-4; the DNA was not compared with TRBD2, the D call given in the table. TRBV1 is a pseudogene locus. This CDR3 has 17 amino acids.

V and J are TRBV24-1 and TRBJ2-2, with D perhaps TRBD1 (6 bases). Germline V gene sequence: CDR1 KGHDR, CDR2 SFDVKD. This CDR3 contains 13 residues. V lost 2 bases to trimming and J lost 8 bases, with 8 bases between them. CDR3 DNA sequence: TGTGCCACCAGTGATTATGGGACAGGGGAGCTGTTTTTT. Protein product: CATSDYGTGELFF.

The chain employs TRBV6-6 and TRBJ2-1, with 11 bases fitting TRBD1. Losses at the gene ends were 8 bases for V and 7 bases for J; bases not matched to a gene: 7. The CDR3 runs to 14 residues. Per germline, CDR1 MNHNY and CDR2 SVGAGI (reference sequence). The CDR3 coding sequence is TGTGCCAGCCAAGGGACAGGGGGTTCGAATGAGCAGTTCTTC. Its translation: CASQGTGGSNEQFF.

V is TRBV6-1 and J is TRBJ1-2; D is ambiguous. In germline, CDR1 is MNHNS, CDR2 SASEGT. The CDR3 covers 12 residues. Deletions cut 3 bases from V and 2 bases from J, with 4 bases between. DNA of the CDR3: TGTGCCAGCAGTGACGCGAACTATGGCTACACCTTC. As protein: CASSDANYGYTF.

This rearrangement joins TRBV5-1 to TRBJ1-1, with a tentative D call TRBD1 (6 bases). V lost 4 bases to trimming and J lost 5 bases, with 21 bases between them. CDR1 and CDR2 (germline): SGHRS, YFSETQ. There are 16 residues in the CDR3. The CDR3 spells CASSREGHRIRTEAFF. The CDR3 nucleotides are TGCGCCAGCAGCAGAGAGGGACACCGGATTAGGACTGAAGCTTTCTTT.

V usage is TRBV11-3 and J usage is TRBJ1-2; 9 positions match TRBD1. Germline assignment: CDR1 SGHNT and CDR2 YENEEA. The CDR3 contains 17 residues. After removal of 5 bases from V and 6 bases from J, the junction contained 16 bases not matched to a gene. This chain's CDR3 is CASSLGLGQGIWDGYTF. The CDR3 DNA sequence: TGTGCCAGCAGCCTAGGCCTGGGACAGGGAATTTGGGATGGCTACACCTTC.

The chain has TRBV18 and TRBJ2-3, with D tentatively TRBD2 (5 bases). With 3 bases removed from V and 0 bases from J, the gap between germline ends came to 10 bases. The germline V gene encodes CDR1 KGHSH and CDR2 LQKENI. The CDR3 contains 15 residues. For the CDR3, the DNA is TGTGCCAGCTCACCTGACTACCTTAGCACAGATACGCAGTATTTT. It translates to CASSPDYLSTDTQYF.

This clone showed up just once. The V and J genes are TRBV7-3 and TRBJ1-2; 7 nucleotides match TRBD1. The CDR3 is made up of 14 amino acids. Trimming cost V 5 bases and J 2 bases; bases outside gene matches: 5. Germline V CDR1 and CDR2: SGHTA, FQGTGA. The CDR3 DNA is TGTGCCAGCAGCGCCTCGACAGGGAACTATGGCTACACCTTC. This encodes CASSASTGNYGYTF.

The V call is TRBV27, the J call TRBJ2-5; 8 bases fit TRBD2. Trimming at V came to 7 bases and at J to 5 bases, leaving 9 bases not matched to a gene. The CDR3 extends over 14 amino acids. Germline V gene data show CDR1 as MNHEY and CDR2 as SMNVEV (reference sequence). CDR3: CASKPGGGTETQYF. Written as DNA, the CDR3 is TGTGCCAGCAAACCGGGGGGGGGAACGGAGACCCAGTACTTC.

This clone was counted only a few times. The chain uses TRBV28 and TRBJ2-1, with D possibly TRBD2 on 6 matching bases. The CDR3 covers 15 residues. Germline loops: CDR1 MDHEN, CDR2 SYDVKM. V lost 5 bases, J lost 0 bases, and 11 bases lay in between. The DNA of the CDR3 is TGTGCCAGCAGTCTTAGCGGTCCCTCCTACAATGAGCAGTTCTTC. It encodes CASSLSGPSYNEQFF.

The chain joins TRBV30 to TRBJ1-2; 12 bases align to TRBD1. The CDR3 extends over 14 amino acids. Germline V gene lookup returns CDR1 GTSNPN and CDR2 SVGIG (reference sequence). The junction had 6 bases not matched to a gene; V was cut back by 3 bases and J by 7 bases. The CDR3 region is CAWSVGTGGFGYTF. CDR3 coding DNA: TGTGCCTGGAGCGTCGGGACAGGGGGCTTTGGCTACACCTTC.

The chain uses TRBV19 and TRBJ1-2, with 7 nucleotides matching TRBD1. The CDR3 is made up of 15 amino acids. Germline lookup yields CDR1 LNHDA and CDR2 SQIVND (reference sequence). Trimming took 4 bases from V and 4 from J; bases not matched to a gene: 9. The CDR3, as DNA: TGTGCCAGTAGTACTTCCCGGGGGACAGTCTATGGCTACACCTTC. Its protein is CASSTSRGTVYGYTF.

V gene TRBV10-2 combines with J gene TRBJ1-4; 7 nucleotides align to TRBD1. The CDR3 loop spans 13 amino acids. Germline CDR1 is WSHSY and CDR2 is SAAADI. After removal of 8 bases from V and 5 bases from J, the junction contained 5 bases not matched to a gene. CDR3 region: CASGGQDNEKLFF. The CDR3 DNA follows: TGCGCCAGCGGAGGACAGGACAATGAAAAACTGTTTTTT.

The gene calls are TRBV9 and TRBJ2-7; 9 nucleotides line up with TRBD1. Trimming took 3 bases from V and 5 from J; bases not matched to a gene: 6. This CDR3 region has 14 residues. Germline V gene sequence: CDR1 SGDLS, CDR2 YYNGEE. CDR3: CASSGPGQGNEQYF. In nucleotides, the CDR3 is TGTGCCAGCAGCGGACCGGGACAGGGAAACGAGCAGTACTTC.

This chain uses TRBV4-3 with TRBJ1-4; 7 nucleotides align to TRBD1. The CDR3 is 17 residues long. With V trimmed by 0 bases and J by 8 bases, 12 bases remained unmatched. Germline assignment: CDR1 LGHNA and CDR2 YSLEER. CDR3 nucleotides: TGCGCCAGCAGCCAAGAGGGTGGGGCAGGGGGGAGGGAAAAACTGTTTTTT. It yields the protein CASSQEGGAGGREKLFF.

The chain carries TRBV6-2 or TRBV6-3 and TRBJ2-1; a possible D gene is TRBD1 (5 bases). The CDR3 consists of 12 residues. The ends were cut back, 6 bases at V and 15 bases at J, with 18 bases in the middle. The germline CDR1 and CDR2 sequences are MNHEY and SVGEGT. The CDR3 DNA sequence: TGTGCCAGCAGCCGGGCGCAGGGCATACCGTTCTTC. Translating gives CASSRAQGIPFF.

This clone was seen a handful of times. The rearrangement links TRBV15 to TRBJ2-5, with 10 bases matching TRBD1. The V segment lost 3 bases and the J segment 5 bases; nucleotides outside the gene matches: 12. Per the germline V gene, CDR1 is LNHNV and CDR2 is YYDKDF (reference sequence). There are 17 residues in the CDR3. The CDR3 DNA is TGTGCCACCAGCAGTGGAGAAGGGACAGGGGCGGGCGAGACCCAGTACTTC. It specifies CATSSGEGTGAGETQYF.

This chain connects TRBV7-9 to TRBJ2-7; maybe TRBD2 (5 bases). V gave up 2 bases and J gave up 5 bases, with 16 bases separating them. This CDR3 spans 15 amino acids. Germline V lookup: CDR1 SEHNR, CDR2 FQNEAQ (reference sequence). The CDR3 region has the DNA TGTGCCAGCAGCTTAAGTATTTCGGGGTTCCACGAGCAGTACTTC. Protein sequence: CASSLSISGFHEQYF.

J is TRBJ1-5 and V is TRBV24-1, with 7 bases matching TRBD1. The germline V gene has CDR1 KGHDR and CDR2 SFDVKD. The CDR3 has 15 amino acids. V shed 3 bases and J 2 bases; nucleotides not matched to a gene: 3. CDR3 coding DNA: TGTGCCACCAGTGATCGTGGACAGGGCAATCAGCCCCAGCATTTT. As protein: CATSDRGQGNQPQHF.

This chain links TRBV7-3 with TRBJ2-6; unclear D gene. The germline gives CDR1 SGHTA, CDR2 FQGTGA. With 5 bases removed from V and 0 bases from J, the gap between germline ends came to 8 bases. CDR3 length: 15 residues. The CDR3 DNA is TGTGCCAGCAGCCCTTTTCTCTCTGGGGCCAACGTCCTGACTTTC. Translating gives CASSPFLSGANVLTF.

The rearrangement links TRBV28 to TRBJ1-1; the D gene is possibly TRBD1 (5 bases). V was pared by 6 bases and J by 1 base, with 12 bases between. Per germline, CDR1 MDHEN and CDR2 SYDVKM. The CDR3 runs 14 residues. Written as DNA, the CDR3 is TGTGCCAGCAGCGTGGGAGGGACGAACACTGAAGCTTTCTTT. Protein sequence: CASSVGGTNTEAFF.

This rearrangement joins TRBV24-1 to TRBJ1-2; D possibly corresponds to TRBD1 (6 bases). Trimming cost V 3 bases and J 2 bases, with 15 bases left between them. Germline CDR1 and CDR2: KGHDR and SFDVKD. The CDR3 is 16 amino acids. The CDR3 DNA reads TGTGCCACCAGTGATGGATGGGGCCAGGGGAACTATGGCTACACCTTC. Protein sequence: CATSDGWGQGNYGYTF.

V and J are TRBV27 and TRBJ2-7; TRBD1 is a possible D gene (5 bases). The CDR3 covers 16 residues. Germline lookup yields CDR1 MNHEY and CDR2 SMNVEV (reference sequence). Trimming cost V 6 bases and J 0 bases, with 18 bases left between them. This CDR3 reads CASRDNRAQSSYEQYF. As DNA, the CDR3 is TGTGCCAGCAGGGACAATCGGGCCCAGAGCTCCTACGAGCAGTACTTC.

As DNA, the CDR3 is TGTGCCAGCAGTTACTCGCCTAGACAGTACAATGAGCAGTTCTTC. Its translation is CASSYSPRQYNEQFF. This chain joins TRBV6-5 and TRBJ2-1; D possibly corresponds to TRBD1 (5 bases). This CDR3 comprises 15 residues. V was trimmed by 0 bases and J by 4 bases, leaving 10 bases between them. Germline CDR1 MNHEY, CDR2 SVGAGI.

This clone was detected only once. The chain recombines TRBV15 with TRBJ2-1; D remains unclear. Trimming pared 0 bases from V and 6 bases from J, leaving 12 bases between. This CDR3 is built from 15 residues. Germline-derived CDR1 and CDR2 are LNHNV and YYDKDF (reference sequence). CDR3 in DNA: TGTGCCACCAGCAGAGACCCTCTAGGAACCAATGAGCAGTTCTTC. Protein sequence: CATSRDPLGTNEQFF.

The rearrangement links TRBV7-3 to TRBJ1-1, with D tentatively TRBD1 (5 bases). The V end was cut by 2 bases, the J end by 11 bases, with 15 bases between. The CDR3 consists of 13 residues. Germline assignment: CDR1 SGHTA and CDR2 FQGTGA. The CDR3 nucleotides read TGTGCCAGCAGCTTATTGCAGGGAGGGGAGGCTTTCTTT. Its protein product is CASSLLQGGEAFF.

The chain uses TRBV27 and TRBJ1-1, with D maybe TRBD1 (6 bases). From germline, CDR1 is MNHEY and CDR2 SMNVEV (reference sequence). The CDR3 extends over 17 amino acids. Trimming cost V 3 bases and J 2 bases, with 19 bases left between them. The CDR3, as DNA: TGTGCCAGCAGTTTGACAGGCCGGATGAGGGGAAACACTGAAGCTTTCTTT. It yields the protein CASSLTGRMRGNTEAFF.

The chain carries TRBV11-3 and TRBJ2-5, with TRBD2 as a possible D gene (6 bases). Per the germline V gene, CDR1 is SGHNT and CDR2 is YENEEA. The CDR3 contains 12 residues. V was clipped by 5 bases and J by 3 bases, with 7 bases between them. CDR3 DNA sequence: TGTGCCAGCAGCGCGGGGAAAGAGACCCAGTACTTC. Translating gives CASSAGKETQYF.

V gene TRBV27 combines with J gene TRBJ2-1; D may be TRBD1 (6 bases). This CDR3 region has 15 residues. The germline CDR1 and CDR2 sequences are MNHEY and SMNVEV (reference sequence). With 6 bases removed from V and 7 bases from J, the gap between germline ends came to 19 bases. This chain's CDR3 is CASSLTIGGWNEQFF. CDR3 DNA: TGTGCCAGCAGCTTGACCATTGGGGGCTGGAATGAGCAGTTCTTC.

The chain joins TRBV10-2 to TRBJ2-1, with 11 bases lining up with TRBD2. The trim removed 0 bases at V and 1 base at J, leaving 14 bases unmatched. There are 21 residues in the CDR3. CDR1 is WSHSY and CDR2 is SAAADI in the germline V gene. This CDR3 is CASSESKGGLAGGESYNEQFF. In nucleotides, the CDR3 is TGCGCCAGCAGTGAGTCGAAAGGGGGGCTAGCGGGAGGAGAATCCTACAATGAGCAGTTCTTC.